This TCR beta chain was captured by sequencing in a study of breast tumors, draining lymph nodes, adjacent tissues. The germline V gene has CDR1 MNHEY and CDR2 SMNVEV (reference sequence). The CDR3 runs 12 residues. The V gene lost 0 bases and the J gene lost 7 bases, with 7 bases spanning the gap. The study, taken as a whole, reports: Compared with lymph nodes, tumors were less diverse; compared with nontumor tissue, more. Findings are consistent with lymph node origin and intratumoral expansion of most tumor T cells.

TCRdb re-analysed the multiplex PCR reads in MiXCR, keeping a single row per CDR3 protein. The data contain some 38,000 distinct CDR3 sequences, around 35% of them singletons. This clonotype was detected ten times or more. As yet, its antigen is unknown. The sequenced material came from breast tumor tissue. This clonotype was obtained from a female donor with breast cancer. Some clones in this sample may be carry-over from other donors' samples. The rearrangement joins TRBV27 to TRBJ2-7; D is unresolved. CDR3 amino acids: CASSLSGREQYF. The CDR3 DNA is TGTGCCAGCAGTTTATCGGGCAGGGAGCAGTACTTC.